The entry that follows covers one TCR beta chain sequence. No antigen is known for it. Following autologous stem cell transplantation, relapse occurred in every patient, and exposure to brentuximab vedotin varied. These data come from a study of PD-1 blockade in classical Hodgkin lymphoma. Whole-study results and caveats: Baseline diversity in complete responders resembled that of newly diagnosed patients. Individuals who commenced nivolumab within less than 1 year of ASCT were excluded.

Assay used: immunoSEQ multiplex PCR; TCRdb lists only in-frame clones, some missing. The sample consists of tens of thousands of clones, more than 85% of them appearing once. This clonotype was obtained from a human donor with classical Hodgkin lymphoma. Here the sequenced sample was peripheral blood mononuclear cells (PBMCs), taken at baseline.

CDR3 region: CASSSPLRVYTDTQYF. In DNA form, the CDR3 reads TGTGCCAGCAGTTCCCCCCTGCGGGTCTACACAGATACGCAGTATTTT. The chain is built from TRBV28 and TRBJ2-3, with a possible D match to TRBD2 (5 bases). V was pared by 4 bases and J by 2 bases, with 16 bases between. The CDR3 extends over 16 amino acids. The germline V gene has CDR1 MDHEN and CDR2 SYDVKM.